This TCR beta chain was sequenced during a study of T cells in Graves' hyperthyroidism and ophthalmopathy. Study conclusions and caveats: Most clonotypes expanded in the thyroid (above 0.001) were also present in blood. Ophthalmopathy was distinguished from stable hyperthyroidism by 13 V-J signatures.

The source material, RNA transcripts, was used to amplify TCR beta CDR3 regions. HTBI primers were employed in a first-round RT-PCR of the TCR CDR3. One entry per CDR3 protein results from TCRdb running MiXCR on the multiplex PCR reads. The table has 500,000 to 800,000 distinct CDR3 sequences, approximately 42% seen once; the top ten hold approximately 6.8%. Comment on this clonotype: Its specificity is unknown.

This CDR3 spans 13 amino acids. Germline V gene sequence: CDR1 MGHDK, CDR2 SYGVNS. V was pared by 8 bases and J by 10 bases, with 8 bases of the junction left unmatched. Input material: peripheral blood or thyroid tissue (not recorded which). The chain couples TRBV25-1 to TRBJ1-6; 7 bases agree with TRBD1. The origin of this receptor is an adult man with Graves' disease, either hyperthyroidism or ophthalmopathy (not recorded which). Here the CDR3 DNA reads TGTGCCAGCTTACAGGGGACTACCTCACCCCTCCACTTT. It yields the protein CASLQGTTSPLHF.